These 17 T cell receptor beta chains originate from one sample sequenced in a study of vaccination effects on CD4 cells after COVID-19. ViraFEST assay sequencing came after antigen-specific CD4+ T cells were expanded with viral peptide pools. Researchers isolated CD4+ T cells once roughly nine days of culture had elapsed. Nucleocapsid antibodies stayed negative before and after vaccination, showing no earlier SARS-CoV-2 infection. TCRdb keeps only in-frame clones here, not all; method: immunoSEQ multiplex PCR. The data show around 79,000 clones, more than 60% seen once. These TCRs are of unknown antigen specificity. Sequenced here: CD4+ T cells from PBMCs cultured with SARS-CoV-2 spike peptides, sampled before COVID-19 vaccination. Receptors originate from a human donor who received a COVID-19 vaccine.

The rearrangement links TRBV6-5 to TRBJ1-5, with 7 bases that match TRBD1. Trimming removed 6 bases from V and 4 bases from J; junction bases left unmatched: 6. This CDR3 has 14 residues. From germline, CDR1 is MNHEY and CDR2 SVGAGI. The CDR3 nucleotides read TGTGCCAGCAGCCCCACAGGGGCTAATCAGCCCCAGCATTTT. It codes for CASSPTGANQPQHF.

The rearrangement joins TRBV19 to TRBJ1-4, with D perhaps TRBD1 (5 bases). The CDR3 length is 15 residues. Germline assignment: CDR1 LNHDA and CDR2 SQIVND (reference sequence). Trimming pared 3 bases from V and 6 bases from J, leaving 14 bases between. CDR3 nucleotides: TGTGCCAGTAGTATTCTGCAGGGTTTTGATGAAAAACTGTTTTTT. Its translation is CASSILQGFDEKLFF.

The DNA of the CDR3 is TGTGCCAGCAGTTACTCGAGGAATGGAAACACTGAAGCTTTCTTT. Translation gives CASSYSRNGNTEAFF. The rearrangement uses TRBV6-5 and TRBJ1-1; no definite D call. The germline V gene encodes CDR1 MNHEY and CDR2 SVGAGI. Trimming stripped 0 bases from V and 2 bases from J, with 10 bases between. This CDR3 spans 15 amino acids.

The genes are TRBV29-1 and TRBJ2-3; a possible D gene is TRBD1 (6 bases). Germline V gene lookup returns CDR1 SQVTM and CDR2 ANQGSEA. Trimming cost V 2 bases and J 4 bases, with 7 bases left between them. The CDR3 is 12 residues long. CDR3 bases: TGCAGCGTTGAAAGGACAGCAGATACGCAGTATTTT. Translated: CSVERTADTQYF.

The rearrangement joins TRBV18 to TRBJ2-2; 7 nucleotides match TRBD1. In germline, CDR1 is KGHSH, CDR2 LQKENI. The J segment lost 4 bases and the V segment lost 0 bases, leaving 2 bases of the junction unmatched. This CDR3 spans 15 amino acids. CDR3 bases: TGTGCCAGCTCACCACCGGGACAGCCCACCGGGGAGCTGTTTTTT. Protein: CASSPPGQPTGELFF. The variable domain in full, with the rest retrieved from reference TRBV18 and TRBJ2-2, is NAGVMQNPRHLVRRRGQEARLRCSPMKGHSHVYWYRQLPEEGLKFMVYLQKENIIDESGMPKERFSAEFPKEGPSILRIQQVVRGDSAAYFCASSPPGQPTGELFFGEGSRLTVL.

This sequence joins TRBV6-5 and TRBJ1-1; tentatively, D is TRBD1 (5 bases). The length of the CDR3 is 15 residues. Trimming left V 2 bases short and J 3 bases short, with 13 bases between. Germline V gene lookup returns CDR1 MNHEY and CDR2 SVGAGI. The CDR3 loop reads CASSYVGQGDTEAFF. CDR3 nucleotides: TGTGCCAGCAGTTACGTAGGGCAGGGCGACACTGAAGCTTTCTTT.

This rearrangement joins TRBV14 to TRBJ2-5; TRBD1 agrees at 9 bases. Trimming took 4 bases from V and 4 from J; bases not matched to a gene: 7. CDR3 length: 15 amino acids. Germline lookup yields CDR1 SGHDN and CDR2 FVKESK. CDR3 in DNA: TGTGCCAGCAGCCTTAACAGGGGGCTGGGAGAGACCCAGTACTTC. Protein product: CASSLNRGLGETQYF.

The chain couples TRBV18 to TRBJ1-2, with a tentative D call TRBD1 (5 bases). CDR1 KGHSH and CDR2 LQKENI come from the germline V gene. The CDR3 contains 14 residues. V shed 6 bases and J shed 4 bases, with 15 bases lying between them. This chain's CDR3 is CASSPYAGGYGYTF. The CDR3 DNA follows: TGTGCCAGCTCCCCCTATGCGGGGGGCTATGGCTACACCTTC.

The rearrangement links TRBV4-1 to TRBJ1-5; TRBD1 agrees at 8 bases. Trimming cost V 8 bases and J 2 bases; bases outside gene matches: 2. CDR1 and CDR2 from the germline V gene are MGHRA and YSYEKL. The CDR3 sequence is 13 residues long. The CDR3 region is CASGGQGNQPQHF. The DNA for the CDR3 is TGCGCCAGCGGGGGACAGGGCAATCAGCCCCAGCATTTT.

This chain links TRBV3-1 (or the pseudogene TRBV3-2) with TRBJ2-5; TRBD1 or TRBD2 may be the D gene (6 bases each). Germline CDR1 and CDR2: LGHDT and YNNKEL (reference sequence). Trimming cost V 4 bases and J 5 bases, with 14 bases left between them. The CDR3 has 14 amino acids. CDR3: CASSPHGGGETQYF. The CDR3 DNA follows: TGTGCCAGCAGCCCCCACGGGGGCGGCGAGACCCAGTACTTC.

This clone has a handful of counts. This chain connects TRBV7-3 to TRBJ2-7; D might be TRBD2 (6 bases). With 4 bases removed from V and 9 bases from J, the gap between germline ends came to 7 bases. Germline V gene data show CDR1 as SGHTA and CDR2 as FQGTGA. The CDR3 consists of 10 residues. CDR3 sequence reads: CASSSEGQYV. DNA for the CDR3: TGTGCCAGCAGCTCGGAGGGGCAGTACGTC.

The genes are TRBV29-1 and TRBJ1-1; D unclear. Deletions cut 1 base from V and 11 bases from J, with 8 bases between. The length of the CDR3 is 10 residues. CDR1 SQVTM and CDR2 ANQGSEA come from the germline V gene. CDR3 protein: CSVEVSEAFF. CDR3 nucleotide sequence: TGCAGCGTTGAAGTAAGCGAGGCTTTCTTT.

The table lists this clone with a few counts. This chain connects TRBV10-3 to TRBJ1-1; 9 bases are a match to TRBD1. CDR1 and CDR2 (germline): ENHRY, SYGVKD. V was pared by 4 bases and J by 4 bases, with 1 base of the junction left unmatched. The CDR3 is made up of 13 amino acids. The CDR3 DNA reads TGTGCCATCAGTGTACAGGGGGCCACTGAAGCTTTCTTT. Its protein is CAISVQGATEAFF.

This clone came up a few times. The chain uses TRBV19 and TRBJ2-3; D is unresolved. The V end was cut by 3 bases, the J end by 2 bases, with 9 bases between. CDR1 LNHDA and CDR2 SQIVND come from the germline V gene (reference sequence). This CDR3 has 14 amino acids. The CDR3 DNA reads TGTGCCAGTAGTATCTCGACGGTCACAGATACGCAGTATTTT. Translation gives CASSISTVTDTQYF.

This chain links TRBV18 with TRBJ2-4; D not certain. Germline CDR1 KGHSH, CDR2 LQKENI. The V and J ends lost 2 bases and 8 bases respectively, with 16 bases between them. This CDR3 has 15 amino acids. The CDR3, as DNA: TGTGCCAGCTCACCAAGCAGTTCTCCCCCGTACATTCAGTACTTC. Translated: CASSPSSSPPYIQYF.

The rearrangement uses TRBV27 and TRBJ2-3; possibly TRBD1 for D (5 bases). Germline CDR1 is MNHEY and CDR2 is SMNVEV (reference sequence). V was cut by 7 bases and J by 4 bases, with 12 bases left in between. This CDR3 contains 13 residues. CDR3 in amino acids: CASMRSGSDTQYF. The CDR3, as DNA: TGTGCCAGCATGAGATCAGGGTCAGATACGCAGTATTTT.

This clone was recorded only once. The CDR3 nucleotides are TGTGCCACCAGCAGAGCCAGTCGGCAAGAGACCCAGTACTTC. Its translation: CATSRASRQETQYF. V is TRBV15 and J is TRBJ2-5; D gene unclear. The CDR3 totals 14 residues. Per the germline V gene, CDR1 is LNHNV and CDR2 is YYDKDF (reference sequence). V lost 1 base to trimming and J lost 2 bases, with 8 bases between them.